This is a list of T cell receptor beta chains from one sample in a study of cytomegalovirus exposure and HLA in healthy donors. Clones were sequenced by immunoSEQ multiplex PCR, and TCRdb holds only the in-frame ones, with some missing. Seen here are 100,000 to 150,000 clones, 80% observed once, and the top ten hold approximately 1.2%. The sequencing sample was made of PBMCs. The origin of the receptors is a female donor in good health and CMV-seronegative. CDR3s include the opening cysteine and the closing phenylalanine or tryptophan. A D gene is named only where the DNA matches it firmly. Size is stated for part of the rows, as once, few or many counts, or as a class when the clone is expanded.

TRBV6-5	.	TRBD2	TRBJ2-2	CASSGLAGVPGELFF	TGTGCCAGCAGTGGACTAGCGGGAGTTCCCGGGGAGCTGTTTTTT
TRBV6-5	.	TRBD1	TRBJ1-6	CASSLTGGLYNSPLHF	TGTGCCAGCAGTTTAACAGGGGGGCTATATAATTCACCCCTCCACTTT
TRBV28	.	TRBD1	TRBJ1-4	CASSLQGANEKLFF	TGTGCCAGCAGTTTACAGGGGGCTAATGAAAAACTGTTTTTT
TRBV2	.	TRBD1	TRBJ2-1	CASRTKGAPYNEQFF	TGTGCCAGCAGGACCAAGGGGGCTCCCTACAATGAGCAGTTCTTC
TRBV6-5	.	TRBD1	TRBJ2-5	CASSPRTGQRETQYF	TGTGCCAGCAGTCCCCGGACAGGGCAGAGGGAGACCCAGTACTTC
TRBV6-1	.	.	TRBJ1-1	CASNTAAGGRTEAFF	TGTGCCAGCAATACGGCAGCGGGAGGGAGGACTGAAGCTTTCTTT
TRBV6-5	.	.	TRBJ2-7	CASSRAMREYF	TGTGCCAGCAGTCGCGCCATGAGGGAGTACTTC
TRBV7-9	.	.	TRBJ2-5	CASIQEGRSRETQYF	TGTGCCAGCATCCAGGAGGGCCGTAGTCGGGAGACCCAGTACTTC
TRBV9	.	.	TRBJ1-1	CASSTAGCEAFF	TGTGCCAGCAGCACCGCGGGGTGCGAAGCTTTCTTT
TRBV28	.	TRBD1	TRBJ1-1	CASSLRQGRAFF	TGTGCCAGCAGTCTGAGACAGGGGCGGGCTTTCTTT
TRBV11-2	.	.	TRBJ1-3	CASSLVSGSGNTIYF	TGTGCCAGCAGCTTAGTCTCCGGCTCTGGAAACACCATATATTTT
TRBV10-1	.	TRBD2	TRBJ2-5	CASSESRGAEGETQYF	TGCGCCAGCAGTGAGTCGCGGGGGGCCGAAGGAGAGACCCAGTACTTC
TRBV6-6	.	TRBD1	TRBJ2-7	CASSYIRGLYEQYF	TGTGCCAGCAGTTACATCAGGGGGCTGTACGAGCAGTACTTC
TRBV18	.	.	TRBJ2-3	CASSFLDTTTDTQYF	TGTGCCAGCTCATTCCTGGACACTACGACAGATACGCAGTATTTT
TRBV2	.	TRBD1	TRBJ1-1	CASRGTGAIMNTEAFF	TGTGCCAGCAGAGGAACAGGGGCCATCATGAACACTGAAGCTTTCTTT
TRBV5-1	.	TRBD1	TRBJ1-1	CASRPDRGWGAFF	TGCGCCAGCAGGCCAGACAGGGGCTGGGGCGCTTTCTTT
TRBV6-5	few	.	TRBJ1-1	CASSSPLGNTEAFF	TGTGCCAGCAGTTCCCCTCTAGGGAACACTGAAGCTTTCTTT
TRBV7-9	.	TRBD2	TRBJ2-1	CASSPRTSGSRDEQFF	TGTGCCAGCAGCCCACGGACTAGCGGGAGCAGGGATGAGCAGTTCTTC
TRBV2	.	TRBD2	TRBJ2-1	CASSPGLAGGSYNEQFF	TGTGCCAGCAGTCCGGGACTAGCGGGGGGGTCCTACAATGAGCAGTTCTTC
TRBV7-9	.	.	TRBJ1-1	CASSPGGWNTEAFF	TGTGCCAGCAGCCCTGGGGGGTGGAACACTGAAGCTTTCTTT
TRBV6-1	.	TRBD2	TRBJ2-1	CASSERLAGVSYEQFF	TGTGCCAGCAGTGAGAGACTAGCGGGAGTTTCATATGAGCAGTTCTTC
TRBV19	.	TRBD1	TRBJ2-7	CASSIGTGPYEQYF	TGTGCCAGTAGTATAGGGACAGGTCCCTACGAGCAGTACTTC
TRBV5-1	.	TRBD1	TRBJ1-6	CASSTEGQGNSPLHF	TGCGCCAGCAGCACCGAGGGACAGGGGAACTCACCCCTCCACTTT
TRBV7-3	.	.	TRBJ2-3	CASSLTSGDTQYF	TGTGCCAGCAGCTTAACGAGCGGAGATACGCAGTATTTT
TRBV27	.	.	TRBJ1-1	CASSLSYRTEAFF	TGTGCCAGCAGTTTAAGCTACAGGACTGAAGCTTTCTTT
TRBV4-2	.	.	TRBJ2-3	CASSQPLRGPRMQYF	TGTGCCAGCAGCCAACCCCTCAGGGGACCCAGGATGCAGTATTTT
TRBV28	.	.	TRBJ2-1	CASSQPPATTQQFF	TGTGCCAGCAGTCAACCCCCCGCGACAACTCAGCAGTTCTTC
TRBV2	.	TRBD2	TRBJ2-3	CASSAGLARGADTQYF	TGTGCCAGTTCAGCGGGACTAGCAAGGGGAGCAGATACGCAGTATTTT
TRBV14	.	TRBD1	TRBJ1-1	CASSLRTGEVGSEAFF	TGTGCCAGCAGCCTTAGGACAGGGGAAGTTGGATCTGAAGCTTTCTTT
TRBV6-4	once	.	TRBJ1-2	CASSDSDFPGEFTF	TGTGCCAGCAGTGACTCCGATTTCCCGGGAGAGTTCACCTTC
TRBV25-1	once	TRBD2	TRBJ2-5	CASSEGAGLAGETQYF	TGTGCCAGCAGTGAAGGGGCCGGACTAGCTGGGGAGACCCAGTACTTC
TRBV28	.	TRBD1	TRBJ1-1	CASSFGDRGSEAFF	TGTGCCAGCAGTTTTGGGGACAGGGGGTCTGAAGCTTTCTTT
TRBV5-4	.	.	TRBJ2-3	CASTLRAGRTDTQYF	TGTGCCAGCACCCTGAGGGCAGGACGCACAGATACGCAGTATTTT